These 10 T cell receptor beta chains originate from one sample sequenced in a study of cytomegalovirus exposure and HLA in healthy donors (dated by TCRdb to the late 2010s). Library method: the immunoSEQ multiplex PCR assay. TCRdb took this table from immuneACCESS and kept in-frame rearrangements with V and J called. Such tables lack part of the clones; where checked against another copy, unresolved V genes explain under half of the gap, and the rest is unexplained. For this sample there are some 330,000 clones; roughly 89% appear just once. The top ten constitute around 0.84% of the sample. Sequenced material: PBMCs. These receptor sequences come from a woman aged 18-35 years in good health and CMV-seronegative.

The J gene is TRBJ1-1, the V gene TRBV4-2, with D possibly being TRBD1 (5 bases). Trimming shortened V by 4 bases and J by 0 bases, and 12 bases separated the two germline ends. CDR1 is LGHNA, CDR2 YNFKEQ, per germline. The CDR3 has 15 amino acids. The CDR3 DNA sequence: TGTGCCAGCAGCCGAGACGGACAATTGAACACTGAAGCTTTCTTT. It codes for CASSRDGQLNTEAFF.

The chain recombines TRBV7-9 with TRBJ2-1, with 7 positions matching TRBD2. The CDR3 covers 11 residues. The ends lost 5 bases at V and 12 bases at J; junction bases unmatched: 4. Germline values: CDR1 SEHNR, CDR2 FQNEAQ (reference sequence). In DNA, the CDR3 is TGTGCCAGCAGCGCGGGAGTCGGGCAGTTCTTC. Translation gives CASSAGVGQFF. The full variable domain, its missing parts supplied by reference TRBV7-9 and TRBJ2-1, is DTGVSQNPRHKITKRGQNVTFRCDPISEHNRLYWYRQTLGQGPEFLTYFQNEAQLEKSRLLSDRFSAERPKGSFSTLEIQRTEQGDSAMYLCASSAGVGQFFGPGTRLTVL.

The chain is built from TRBV4-1 and TRBJ2-7; TRBD2 aligns across 8 bases. There are 16 residues in the CDR3. The V gene's germline CDR1 is MGHRA and CDR2 YSYEKL. Unmatched junction bases numbered 10, after V lost 1 base and J lost 5 bases. The CDR3 DNA sequence: TGCGCCAGCAGCCAAGTTACGGGAGGGCCGCGGGACGAGCAGTACTTC. This encodes CASSQVTGGPRDEQYF.

The chain uses TRBV18 and TRBJ1-5; D ambiguous. Trimming took off 5 bases at V and 3 bases at J, with 8 bases between the two ends. CDR1 is KGHSH, CDR2 LQKENI, per germline. The CDR3 is made up of 13 amino acids. CDR3 in DNA: TGTGCCAGCTCAGGTGGCCTCAATCAGCCCCAGCATTTT. This encodes CASSGGLNQPQHF.

The chain recombines TRBV7-9 with TRBJ1-1, with D perhaps matching TRBD1 (5 bases). Deletions cut 4 bases from V and 5 bases from J, with 11 bases between. The germline gives CDR1 SEHNR, CDR2 FQNEAQ (reference sequence). The CDR3 is made up of 13 amino acids. CDR3 region: CASSSGGVTEAFF. In nucleotides, the CDR3 is TGTGCCAGCAGCTCAGGAGGGGTAACTGAAGCTTTCTTT. Full variable domain (remainder filled in from reference TRBV7-9 and TRBJ1-1): DTGVSQNPRHKITKRGQNVTFRCDPISEHNRLYWYRQTLGQGPEFLTYFQNEAQLEKSRLLSDRFSAERPKGSFSTLEIQRTEQGDSAMYLCASSSGGVTEAFFGQGTRLTVV.

The chain uses TRBV5-6 and TRBJ2-4; 8 nucleotides align to TRBD1. Looked up from germline, CDR1 is SGHDT and CDR2 is YYEEEE. V gave up 1 base and J gave up 0 bases; unmatched junction bases: 0. The CDR3 loop spans 15 amino acids. CDR3 in amino acids: CASSLTGGAKNIQYF. The CDR3 nucleotides are TGTGCCAGCAGCTTGACAGGGGGAGCCAAAAACATTCAGTACTTC.

The rearrangement joins TRBV9 to TRBJ2-7; 11 bases fit TRBD2. CDR3 length equals 18 residues. The germline V gene encodes CDR1 SGDLS and CDR2 YYNGEE. The V gene end was trimmed by 3 bases and the J gene end by 2 bases; junction bases not matched to a gene: 13. CDR3 region: CASSEGTSGNQITYEQYF. For the CDR3, the DNA is TGTGCCAGCAGCGAGGGGACTAGCGGAAACCAAATCACCTACGAGCAGTACTTC.

This CDR3 reads CASSPDRNQPQHF. The CDR3 nucleotides read TGTGCCAGCAGCCCCGACAGAAATCAGCCCCAGCATTTT. The rearrangement links TRBV27 to TRBJ1-5, with TRBD1 as a possible D gene (5 bases). Germline V gene sequence: CDR1 MNHEY, CDR2 SMNVEV (reference sequence). The CDR3 is 13 residues long. V lost 6 bases and J lost 4, with 10 bases in between.

In this sample, this clone turned up once. V is TRBV6-5 and J is TRBJ1-1; D perhaps matches TRBD1 (5 bases). Germline CDR1 MNHEY, CDR2 SVGAGI. The CDR3 is made up of 12 amino acids. V lost 11 bases and J 0 bases, leaving 10 bases between the germline ends. The CDR3 DNA follows: TGTGCCGTTCAGGGAATGAACACTGAAGCTTTCTTT. Translating gives CAVQGMNTEAFF.

This chain joins TRBV27 and TRBJ2-7; possibly TRBD2 for D (6 bases). This CDR3 is 14 amino acids long. CDR1 is MNHEY and CDR2 is SMNVEV in the germline V gene (reference sequence). The V end was cut by 2 bases, the J end by 2 bases, with 10 bases between. The CDR3 DNA is TGTGCCAGCAGTTTAGCGGGAAGCACCTACGAGCAGTACTTC. Its protein product is CASSLAGSTYEQYF.